This entry is about one T cell receptor (beta chain). Its target is not known. This sample was included in a study of cytomegalovirus exposure and HLA in healthy donors. Study as a whole: Within an early data release were tens of millions of unique TCRs drawn from HLA-typed donors.

Study-level findings and limits: An Asian-associated ancestry cluster reportedly showed fewer N-insertions than the approximately 700-donor mean in a later analysis.

In the PCR, 60 Vbeta and 13 Jbeta primers were used. Repertoires were generated with immunoSEQ multiplex PCR, while TCRdb's copy carries only in-frame clones and drops some. The table records some 100,000 clones, 60% to 85% of them present only once. Sequencing was carried out using PBMCs. The receptor comes from a woman in her forties in good health and CMV-seropositive.

The CDR3 DNA reads TGTGCCTTATCAACGACAGGGGGTCCCTATGGCTACACCTTC. Protein product: CALSTTGGPYGYTF. This chain uses TRBV30 with TRBJ1-2; 9 bases match TRBD1. CDR3 size: 14 residues. Germline CDR1 is GTSNPN and CDR2 is SVGIG (reference sequence). V trimming: 7 bases; J trimming: 4 bases; junction bases outside the gene matches: 10.